A selection of T cell receptor beta chains follows, all from one sample in a study of blood T cells in healthy people across ages. From the 5' RACE reads, TCRdb called clonotypes with MiXCR, one entry per CDR3 protein. The data hold over a million distinct CDR3 sequences, with roughly 43% observed a single time. Sequenced sample: blood. Receptor source: a woman between 18 and 29 years old in good health. Each CDR3 is given with its conserved first and last residue. A D gene is named only where the DNA matches it firmly.

j_call	v_call	d_call	cdr3_aa
TRBJ2-5	TRBV20-1	NA	CSASPQAQETQYF
TRBJ2-3	TRBV6-2/TRBV6-3	NA	CASSYSVDRRRTDTQYF
TRBJ2-1	TRBV7-9	TRBD2	CASSYGTSIEQFF
TRBJ2-1	TRBV6-5	NA	CASSGGARYNEQFF
TRBJ2-7	TRBV6-2/TRBV6-3	TRBD2	CASSYSPSGNEQYF
TRBJ1-5	TRBV20-1	NA	CSTRGSLGFDQPQHF
TRBJ2-2	TRBV7-3	NA	CASSTSTDTGELFF
TRBJ2-3	TRBV30	NA	CAWSTGTTDTQYF
TRBJ1-6	TRBV4-3	NA	CASSQDPQSSYNSPLHF
TRBJ2-2	TRBV12-5	TRBD2	CARGPPGEGNTGELFF
TRBJ2-3	TRBV7-2	TRBD2	CASSQRTSGNTDTQYF
TRBJ1-3	TRBV9	NA	CASPPRKTGNTIYF
TRBJ2-7	TRBV7-9	TRBD1	CASSFLQGASYEQYF
NA	TRBV20-1	NA	CSARLPSGVSPYEQYF
TRBJ2-5	TRBV7-2	TRBD2	CASSFLAGGYQETQYF
NA	TRBV3-1	NA	CASSHGVGEYEQYF
TRBJ2-2	TRBV7-2	TRBD2	CASSFGSGSGGELFF
TRBJ2-6	TRBV20-1	NA	CSASLSANSGANVLTF
TRBJ2-3	TRBV7-9	NA	CASSDVNTDTQYF
TRBJ2-3	TRBV25-1	NA	CASSERGAPSTDTQYF
TRBJ1-1	TRBV2	NA	CASKLDSGDTEAFF
TRBJ2-5	TRBV29-1	NA	CSVEEGLGEETQYF
TRBJ2-7	TRBV4-3	TRBD2	CASSQRAVTSNEQYF
TRBJ1-5	TRBV11-2	NA	CASSLGGSFVNQPQHF
TRBJ1-1	TRBV6-1	NA	CASSVYIAAQSSEAFF
NA	TRBV20-1	NA	CSGGGRGIPYNEQYF
TRBJ2-3	TRBV12-3/TRBV12-4	NA	CASSSAKGPDTQYF
TRBJ2-3	TRBV7-3	NA	CASSLASDKDTDTQYF
TRBJ2-2	TRBV27	TRBD2	CASSPLAGGGELFF
TRBJ2-5	TRBV7-2	TRBD2	CASRVWASGTPQETQYF
TRBJ1-6	TRBV5-1	TRBD1	CASSPDRGNSPPHF
TRBJ2-1	TRBV4-1	NA	CASSQDPQGAYSYNEQFF
TRBJ2-7	TRBV7-2	NA	CASSLGVGEQYF
TRBJ2-1	TRBV12-3/TRBV12-4	NA	CASSSTGTAEQFF
TRBJ1-2	TRBV6-6	TRBD1	CAAFEDRGWRGHTF
TRBJ2-5	TRBV7-2	TRBD1	CASSPTTGTAWWTQYF
TRBJ2-7	TRBV7-2	TRBD2	CASSLEVAGDGEQYF